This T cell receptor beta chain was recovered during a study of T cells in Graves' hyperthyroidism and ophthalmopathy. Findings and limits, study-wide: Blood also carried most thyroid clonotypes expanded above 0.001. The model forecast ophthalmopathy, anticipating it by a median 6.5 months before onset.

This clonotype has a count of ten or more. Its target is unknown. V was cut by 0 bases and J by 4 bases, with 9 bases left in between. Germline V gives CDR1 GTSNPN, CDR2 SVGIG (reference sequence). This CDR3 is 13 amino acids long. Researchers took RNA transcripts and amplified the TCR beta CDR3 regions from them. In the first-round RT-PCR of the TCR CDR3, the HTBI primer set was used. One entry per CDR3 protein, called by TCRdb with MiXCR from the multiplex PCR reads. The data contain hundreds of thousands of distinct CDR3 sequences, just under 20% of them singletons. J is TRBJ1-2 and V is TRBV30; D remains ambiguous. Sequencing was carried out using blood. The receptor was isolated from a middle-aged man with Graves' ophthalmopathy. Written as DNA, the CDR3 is TGTGCCTGGAGTGTACTAGGGAGCTATGGCTACACCTTC. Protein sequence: CAWSVLGSYGYTF.